The 19 T cell receptor beta chains reported below all come from one sample, sequenced in a study of cytotoxic CD8 clonotypes in ibrutinib-treated CLL. Sequencing was performed with immunoSEQ multiplex PCR; in TCRdb, only in-frame clones are kept and a portion is missing. The sample yields more than 85,000 clones, 70% to 80% seen once. The sample was PBMCs, taken after 24 months of ibrutinib treatment. The receptors here all came from a human donor with chronic lymphocytic leukemia.

This clone was recorded once. The rearrangement uses TRBV28 and TRBJ1-5; D not certain. Per the germline V gene, CDR1 is MDHEN and CDR2 is SYDVKM. Trimming cost V 4 bases and J 5 bases, with 21 bases left between them. This CDR3 is 17 amino acids long. Here the CDR3 reads CASSSPLEGGPYQPQHF. CDR3 coding DNA: TGTGCCAGCAGTTCCCCTCTCGAGGGTGGGCCCTATCAGCCCCAGCATTTT.

For the CDR3, the DNA is TGCGCCACCATCCCGACTAATGGCTACACCTTC. Protein product: CATIPTNGYTF. This rearrangement joins TRBV10-1 to TRBJ1-2; D is ambiguous. V lost 10 bases, J lost 6 bases, and 12 bases lay in between. Germline V gives CDR1 WNHNN, CDR2 SYGVQD (reference sequence). The CDR3 extends over 11 amino acids.

This clone was seen once. J is TRBJ1-3 and V is TRBV6-1; D is uncertain. The length of the CDR3 is 13 residues. V was trimmed by 7 bases and J by 6 bases, leaving 13 bases between them. Germline V lookup: CDR1 MNHNS, CDR2 SASEGT. The CDR3: CASTEPGQNTIYF. The CDR3 nucleotides read TGTGCCAGCACCGAGCCCGGGCAAAACACCATATATTTT.

The chain is built from TRBV7-9 and TRBJ2-7, with D possibly being TRBD1 (6 bases). CDR1 is SEHNR and CDR2 is FQNEAQ in the germline V gene (reference sequence). Trimming removed 5 bases at V and 4 bases at J, with 9 bases between. CDR3 length: 12 amino acids. CDR3 region: CASSRDRYEQYF. The CDR3 DNA reads TGTGCCAGCAGCCGCGACAGGTACGAGCAGTACTTC.

This chain connects TRBV13 to TRBJ2-3; a possible D gene is TRBD2 (6 bases). Per germline, CDR1 PRHDT and CDR2 FYEKMQ (reference sequence). V lost 5 bases and J lost 0, with 18 bases in between. This CDR3 comprises 17 residues. In DNA, the CDR3 is TGTGCCAGCAGCCCCAGGACGGGGAGGTACAGCACAGATACGCAGTATTTT. Translated, it gives CASSPRTGRYSTDTQYF. The full variable domain, its missing parts supplied by reference TRBV13 and TRBJ2-3, is AAGVIQSPRHLIKEKRETATLKCYPIPRHDTVYWYQQGPGQDPQFLISFYEKMQSDKGSIPDRFSAQQFSDYHSELNMSSLELGDSALYFCASSPRTGRYSTDTQYFGPGTRLTVL.

V gene TRBV10-3 combines with J gene TRBJ2-7, with TRBD1 matching 7 bases. This CDR3 contains 14 residues. Germline assignment: CDR1 ENHRY and CDR2 SYGVKD. The trim removed 2 bases at V and 3 bases at J, leaving 4 bases unmatched. The CDR3 sequence is CAISETGQDYEQYF. The CDR3 DNA reads TGTGCCATCAGTGAGACAGGACAGGACTACGAGCAGTACTTC.

The V and J genes are TRBV10-3 and TRBJ2-7; the match to TRBD2 covers 7 bases. The CDR3 length is 11 residues. Germline lookup yields CDR1 ENHRY and CDR2 SYGVKD. V lost 10 bases, J lost 6 bases, and 6 bases stayed unmatched. Written as DNA, the CDR3 is TGTGCCAGCAAAGGCGGGAGCGAGCAGTACTTC. This gives the protein CASKGGSEQYF.

The chain combines TRBV7-9 with TRBJ2-1; D remains unclear. The CDR3 spans 15 residues. V lost 3 bases and J lost 0, with 9 bases in between. From germline, CDR1 is SEHNR and CDR2 FQNEAQ (reference sequence). The DNA for the CDR3 is TGTGCCAGCAGCTTTAAGCTGCCCTCCTACAATGAGCAGTTCTTC. It codes for CASSFKLPSYNEQFF.

This sequence joins TRBV6-4 and TRBJ1-1; no firm D call. The length of the CDR3 is 13 residues. V was cut by 4 bases and J by 0 bases, with 6 bases left in between. CDR1 and CDR2 from the germline V gene are MRHNA and SNTAGT. CDR3 nucleotides: TGTGCCAGCAGTGTCCACCTGAACACTGAAGCTTTCTTT. Translation gives CASSVHLNTEAFF.

V usage is TRBV4-2 and J usage is TRBJ2-3, with TRBD2 matching over 8 bases. Germline V gives CDR1 LGHNA, CDR2 YNFKEQ. CDR3 size: 16 residues. Trimming removed 5 bases from V and 5 bases from J; junction bases left unmatched: 12. The CDR3 DNA reads TGTGCCAGCAGCAAGGACGGAGCGGGAGCAAAAGATACGCAGTATTTT. Translated: CASSKDGAGAKDTQYF.

The gene calls are TRBV29-1 and TRBJ2-7; 10 bases line up with TRBD2. Germline loops: CDR1 SQVTM, CDR2 ANQGSEA. Losses at the gene ends were 5 bases for V and 2 bases for J; bases not matched to a gene: 6. The CDR3 has 14 amino acids. The CDR3 is CSVSGTSETYEQYF. The CDR3 bases are TGCAGCGTTTCCGGGACTAGCGAAACCTACGAGCAGTACTTC.

The gene calls are TRBV4-2 and TRBJ2-7, with D possibly being TRBD1 (5 bases). Looked up from germline, CDR1 is LGHNA and CDR2 is YNFKEQ. The V end was cut by 2 bases, the J end by 0 bases, with 14 bases between. CDR3 length equals 16 residues. The chain's CDR3 is CASSQSVRTHSYEQYF. For the CDR3, the DNA is TGTGCCAGCAGCCAATCGGTTAGGACACACTCCTACGAGCAGTACTTC.

The chain couples TRBV30 to TRBJ2-7; 10 nucleotides line up with TRBD2. V lost 4 bases, J lost 6 bases, and 6 bases stayed unmatched. The CDR3 consists of 13 residues. Germline V gives CDR1 GTSNPN, CDR2 SVGIG (reference sequence). This CDR3 reads CAWILLAGSEQYF. Here the CDR3 DNA reads TGTGCCTGGATCCTACTAGCGGGGTCCGAGCAGTACTTC.

The rearrangement joins TRBV15 to TRBJ2-4; 8 bases line up with TRBD1. CDR1 is LNHNV and CDR2 is YYDKDF in the germline V gene (reference sequence). The CDR3 runs 16 residues. V was pared by 2 bases and J by 4 bases, with 7 bases of the junction left unmatched. The CDR3 here is CATSRSGQGGKNIQYF. The CDR3 bases are TGTGCCACCAGCAGATCCGGACAGGGCGGGAAAAACATTCAGTACTTC.

The CDR3 sequence is CASRAQGVGEQYF. DNA of the CDR3: TGTGCCAGCAGAGCCCAGGGGGTAGGCGAGCAGTACTTC. The chain joins TRBV28 to TRBJ2-7, with 7 bases identical to TRBD1. The trim removed 6 bases at V and 6 bases at J, leaving 8 bases unmatched. The germline V gene has CDR1 MDHEN and CDR2 SYDVKM. There are 13 residues in the CDR3. Looking up the rest from reference TRBV28 and TRBJ2-7 gives the full variable domain: DVKVTQSSRYLVKRTGEKVFLECVQDMDHENMFWYRQDPGLGLRLIYFSYDVKMKEKGDIPEGYSVSREKKERFSLILESASTNQTSMYLCASRAQGVGEQYFGPGTRLTVT.

The rearrangement links TRBV2 to TRBJ2-3, with D uncertain. CDR1 is SNHLY and CDR2 is FYNNEI in the germline V gene. This CDR3 spans 15 amino acids. V lost 4 bases to trimming and J lost 2 bases, with 13 bases between them. The CDR3: CASSVGYLTTDTQYF. CDR3 coding DNA: TGTGCCAGCAGTGTGGGGTATCTCACCACAGATACGCAGTATTTT.

The chain joins TRBV30 to TRBJ2-5; D unclear. The ends were cut back, 3 bases at V and 1 base at J, with 9 bases in the middle. Germline V gene data show CDR1 as GTSNPN and CDR2 as SVGIG (reference sequence). This CDR3 is 13 amino acids long. Here the CDR3 reads CAWRQLGQETQYF. The CDR3 nucleotides read TGTGCCTGGAGACAGCTAGGCCAAGAGACCCAGTACTTC.

The chain combines TRBV29-1 with TRBJ2-5; D might be TRBD2 (6 bases). V lost 4 bases, J lost 4 bases, and 13 bases lay in between. The CDR3 loop spans 13 amino acids. In germline, CDR1 is SQVTM, CDR2 ANQGSEA. The CDR3 DNA reads as TGCAGCGTTGTTGGGGGGTCTCGAGAGACCCAGTACTTC. Its protein is CSVVGGSRETQYF.

This clone came up many times. This chain joins TRBV11-2 and TRBJ2-2; D gene unclear. There are 16 residues in the CDR3. The germline CDR1 and CDR2 sequences are SGHAT and FQNNGV. Between the trimmed V and J ends, which lost 0 bases and 4 bases, there was a span of 12 bases. The CDR3, as DNA: TGTGCCAGCAGCTTAGATCCGGATAGGTCCACCGGGGAGCTGTTTTTT. Protein product: CASSLDPDRSTGELFF.